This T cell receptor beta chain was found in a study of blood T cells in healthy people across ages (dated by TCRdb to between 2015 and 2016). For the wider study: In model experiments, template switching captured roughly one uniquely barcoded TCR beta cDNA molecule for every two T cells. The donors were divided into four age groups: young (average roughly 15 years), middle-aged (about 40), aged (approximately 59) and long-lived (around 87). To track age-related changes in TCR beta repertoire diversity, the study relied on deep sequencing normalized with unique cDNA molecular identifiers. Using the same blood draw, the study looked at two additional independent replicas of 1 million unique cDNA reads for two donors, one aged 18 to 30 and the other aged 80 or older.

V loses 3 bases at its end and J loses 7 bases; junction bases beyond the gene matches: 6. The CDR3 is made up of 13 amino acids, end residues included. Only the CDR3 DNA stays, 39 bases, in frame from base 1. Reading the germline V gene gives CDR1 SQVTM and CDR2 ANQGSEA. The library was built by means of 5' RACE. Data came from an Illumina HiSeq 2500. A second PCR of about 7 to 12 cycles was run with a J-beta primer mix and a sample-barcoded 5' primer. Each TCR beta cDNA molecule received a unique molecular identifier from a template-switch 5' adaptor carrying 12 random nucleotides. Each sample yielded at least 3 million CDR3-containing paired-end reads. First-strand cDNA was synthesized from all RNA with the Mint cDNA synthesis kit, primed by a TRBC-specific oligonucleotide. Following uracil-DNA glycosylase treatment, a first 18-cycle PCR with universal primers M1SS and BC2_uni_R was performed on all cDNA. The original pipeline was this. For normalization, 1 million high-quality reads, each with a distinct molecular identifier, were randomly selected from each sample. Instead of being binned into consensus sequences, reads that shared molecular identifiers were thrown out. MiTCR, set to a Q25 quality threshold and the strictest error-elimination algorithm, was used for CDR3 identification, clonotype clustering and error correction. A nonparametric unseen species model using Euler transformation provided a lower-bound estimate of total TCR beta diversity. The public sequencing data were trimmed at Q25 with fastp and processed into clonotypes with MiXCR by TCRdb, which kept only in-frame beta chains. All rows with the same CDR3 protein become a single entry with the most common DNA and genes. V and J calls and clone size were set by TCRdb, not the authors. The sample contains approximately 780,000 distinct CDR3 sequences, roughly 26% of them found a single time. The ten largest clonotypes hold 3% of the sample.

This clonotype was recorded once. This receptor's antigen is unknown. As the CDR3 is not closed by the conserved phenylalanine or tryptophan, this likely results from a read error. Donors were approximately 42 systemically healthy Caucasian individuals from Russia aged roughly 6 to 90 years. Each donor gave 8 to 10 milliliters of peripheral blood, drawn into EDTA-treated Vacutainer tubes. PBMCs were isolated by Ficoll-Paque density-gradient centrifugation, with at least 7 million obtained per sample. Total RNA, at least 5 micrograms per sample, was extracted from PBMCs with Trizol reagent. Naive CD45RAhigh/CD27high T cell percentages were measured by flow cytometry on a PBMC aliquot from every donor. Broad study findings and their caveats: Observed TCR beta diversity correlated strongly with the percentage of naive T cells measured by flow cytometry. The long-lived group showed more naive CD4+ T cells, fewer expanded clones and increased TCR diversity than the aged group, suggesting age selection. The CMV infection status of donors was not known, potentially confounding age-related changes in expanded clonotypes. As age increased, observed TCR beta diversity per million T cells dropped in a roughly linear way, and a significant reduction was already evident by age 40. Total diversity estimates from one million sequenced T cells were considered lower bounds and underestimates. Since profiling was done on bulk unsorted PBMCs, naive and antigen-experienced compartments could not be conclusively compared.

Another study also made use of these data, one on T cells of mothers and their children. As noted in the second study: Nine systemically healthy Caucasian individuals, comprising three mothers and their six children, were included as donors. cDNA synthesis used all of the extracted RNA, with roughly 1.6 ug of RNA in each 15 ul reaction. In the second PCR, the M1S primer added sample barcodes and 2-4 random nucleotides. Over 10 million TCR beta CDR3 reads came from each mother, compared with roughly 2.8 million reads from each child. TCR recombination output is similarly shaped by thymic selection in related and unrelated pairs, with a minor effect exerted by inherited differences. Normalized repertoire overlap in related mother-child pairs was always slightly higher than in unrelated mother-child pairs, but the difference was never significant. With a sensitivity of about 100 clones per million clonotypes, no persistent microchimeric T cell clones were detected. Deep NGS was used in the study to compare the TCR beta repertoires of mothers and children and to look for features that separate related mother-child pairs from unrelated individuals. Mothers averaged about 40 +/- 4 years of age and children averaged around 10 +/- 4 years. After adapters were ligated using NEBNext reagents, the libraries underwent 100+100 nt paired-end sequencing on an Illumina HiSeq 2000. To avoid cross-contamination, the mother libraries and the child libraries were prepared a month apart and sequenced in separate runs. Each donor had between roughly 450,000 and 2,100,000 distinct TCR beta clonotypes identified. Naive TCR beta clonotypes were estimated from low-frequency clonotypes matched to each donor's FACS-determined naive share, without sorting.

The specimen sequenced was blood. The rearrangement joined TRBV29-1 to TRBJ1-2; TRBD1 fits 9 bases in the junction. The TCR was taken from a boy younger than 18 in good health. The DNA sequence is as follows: TGCAGCGTTGACGCCGGGACAGGGCCTGGCTACACCTTG. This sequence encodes CSVDAGTGPGYTL.